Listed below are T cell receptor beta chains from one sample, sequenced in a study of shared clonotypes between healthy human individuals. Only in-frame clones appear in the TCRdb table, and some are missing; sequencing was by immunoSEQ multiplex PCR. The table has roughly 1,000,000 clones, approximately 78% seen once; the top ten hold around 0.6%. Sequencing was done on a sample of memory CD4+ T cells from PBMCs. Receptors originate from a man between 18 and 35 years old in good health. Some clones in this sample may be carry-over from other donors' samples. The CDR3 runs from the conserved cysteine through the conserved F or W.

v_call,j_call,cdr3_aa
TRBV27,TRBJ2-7,CASSNPGGGYEQYF
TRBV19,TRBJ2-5,CASSLAGETQYF
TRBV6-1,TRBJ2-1,CASSMGLAGSNEQFF
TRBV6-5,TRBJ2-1,CASTNVYSSYNEQFF
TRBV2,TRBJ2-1,CASRGTGGWNEQFF
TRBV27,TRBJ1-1,CASSLGTGKDTEAFF
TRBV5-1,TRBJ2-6,CASSSTLGQGQSGANVLTF
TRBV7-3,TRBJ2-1,CASRLRDPPYNEQFF
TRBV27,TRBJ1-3,CASSPGTTGNTIYF
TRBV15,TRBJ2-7,CATSRGERYYEQYF
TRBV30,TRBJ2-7,CAWSVRLVAYEQYF
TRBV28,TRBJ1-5,CASSPQDRGNNQPQHF
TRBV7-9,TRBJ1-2,CASSARTGRGGYTF
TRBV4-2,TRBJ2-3,CASSPASPDTQYF
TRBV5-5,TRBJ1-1,CASSLFQANTEAFF
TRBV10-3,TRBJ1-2,CAISRGQGYGYTF
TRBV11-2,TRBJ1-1,CASSFRTGPVGAFF
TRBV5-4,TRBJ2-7,CASSLWAGKRDEQYF
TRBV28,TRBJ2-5,CASSLNGAWETQYF
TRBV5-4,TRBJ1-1,CASSAETSKGNTEAFF
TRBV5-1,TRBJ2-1,CASSPTSGASYSEQFF
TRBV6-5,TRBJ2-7,CASSLAGVPYEQYF
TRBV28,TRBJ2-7,CASSETGTETYEQYF
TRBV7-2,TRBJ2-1,CASSLVPHYNEQFF
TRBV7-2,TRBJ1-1,CASSLYAALMNTEAFF
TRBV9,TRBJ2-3,CASSHTSQDTDTQYF
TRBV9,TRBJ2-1,CASSERISSYNEQFF
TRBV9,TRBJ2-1,CASSLLGYNEQFF
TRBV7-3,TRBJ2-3,CASSATGQISTDTQYF
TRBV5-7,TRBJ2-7,CASSLATGSYEQYF
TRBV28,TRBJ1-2,CASSAAIRGWYYGYTF